These 19 T cell receptor beta chains came from one sample sequenced in a study of PD-L1 blockade in urothelial cancer. Sequencing used immunoSEQ multiplex PCR; TCRdb keeps in-frame clones, though not all of them. Found here are tens of thousands of clones, roughly 82% of them singletons; the top ten hold around 30%. The starting material was PBMCs, obtained around atezolizumab (anti-PD-L1) treatment. The source of these receptors is a man aged 60-69 years with urothelial cancer.

The chain is built from TRBV7-6 and TRBJ2-2; 7 nucleotides align to TRBD2. The CDR3 runs to 16 residues. CDR1 is SGHVS and CDR2 is FNYEAQ in the germline V gene. V dropped 5 bases and J dropped 1; count of bases not matched to a gene: 7. CDR3 amino acids: CASSKKGGGNTGELFF. The CDR3 DNA reads TGTGCCAGCAGCAAAAAAGGCGGGGGGAACACCGGGGAGCTGTTTTTT.

The chain carries TRBV6-6 and TRBJ1-6, with 7 bases aligning to TRBD1. V shed 6 bases, J shed 16 bases, and the junction held 9 bases outside the gene matches. CDR1 and CDR2 from the germline V gene are MNHNY and SVGAGI (reference sequence). CDR3 size: 12 residues. The CDR3 nucleotides are TGTGCCAGCAGCTTCGGACAGGAAGAACTCCACTTT. Its translation is CASSFGQEELHF.

CDR3 nucleotides: TGTGCCAGCTCACCAGACAGGGGAAATTCACCCCTCCACTTT. As protein: CASSPDRGNSPLHF. The chain is built from TRBV18 and TRBJ1-6, with 8 positions matching TRBD1. V lost 2 bases, J lost 7 bases, and 1 base stayed unmatched. Germline-derived CDR1 and CDR2 are KGHSH and LQKENI. The CDR3 covers 14 residues. Full variable domain (outside the CDR3, taken from reference TRBV18 and TRBJ1-6): NAGVMQNPRHLVRRRGQEARLRCSPMKGHSHVYWYRQLPEEGLKFMVYLQKENIIDESGMPKERFSAEFPKEGPSILRIQQVVRGDSAAYFCASSPDRGNSPLHFGNGTRLTVT.

The chain employs TRBV11-2 and TRBJ2-4; TRBD2 matches 8 bases. This CDR3 is 15 amino acids long. CDR1 and CDR2 (germline): SGHAT, FQNNGV. Trimming took 1 base from V and 7 from J; bases not matched to a gene: 6. This CDR3 is CASSLGAGGENIQYF. CDR3 nucleotide sequence: TGTGCCAGCAGCTTAGGCGCGGGGGGCGAGAACATTCAGTACTTC.

The J gene is TRBJ2-1, the V gene TRBV5-1; the D gene is possibly TRBD1 (6 bases). V gave up 6 bases and J gave up 2 bases, with 15 bases separating them. The germline V gene encodes CDR1 SGHRS and CDR2 YFSETQ. The CDR3 is made up of 15 amino acids. The CDR3: CASTRGDTAYNEQFF. CDR3 nucleotide sequence: TGCGCCAGCACCCGAGGGGACACCGCCTACAATGAGCAGTTCTTC.

This clone is medium-sized. The gene calls are TRBV7-9 and TRBJ2-1; no firm D call. Germline V gives CDR1 SEHNR, CDR2 FQNEAQ (reference sequence). The germline V and J ends were trimmed by 4 bases and 10 bases, with 23 bases remaining between them. The CDR3 sequence is 16 residues long. The CDR3: CASSSEFSTHPWEQFF. The DNA of the CDR3 is TGTGCCAGCAGCTCCGAGTTTAGCACCCACCCCTGGGAGCAGTTCTTC.

The gene calls are TRBV27 and TRBJ1-6, with TRBD1 identical over 8 bases. Germline V lookup: CDR1 MNHEY, CDR2 SMNVEV (reference sequence). V dropped 5 bases and J dropped 6; count of bases not matched to a gene: 6. The CDR3 is 15 amino acids. The CDR3 here is CASSLQGDSNSPLHF. The CDR3 coding sequence is TGTGCCAGCAGTCTACAGGGGGACAGTAATTCACCCCTCCACTTT.

This clone turned up a few times. The genes are TRBV7-2 and TRBJ1-5, with D uncertain. Germline V gene lookup returns CDR1 SGHTA and CDR2 FQGNSA. The CDR3 spans 15 residues. V was cut by 1 base and J by 0 bases, with 7 bases left in between. The CDR3 sequence is CASSLERSSNQPQHF. CDR3 DNA: TGTGCCAGCAGCTTAGAGCGCAGTAGCAATCAGCCCCAGCATTTT.

The chain joins TRBV18 to TRBJ2-7; 7 bases are shared with TRBD1. CDR1 is KGHSH, CDR2 LQKENI, per germline. The CDR3 consists of 13 residues. The V segment lost 3 bases and the J segment 4 bases; nucleotides outside the gene matches: 3. CDR3 bases: TGTGCCAGCTCACCGACAGGGTCGTACGAGCAGTACTTC. It is translated as CASSPTGSYEQYF. Filled out from reference TRBV18 and TRBJ2-7, the complete variable domain reads NAGVMQNPRHLVRRRGQEARLRCSPMKGHSHVYWYRQLPEEGLKFMVYLQKENIIDESGMPKERFSAEFPKEGPSILRIQQVVRGDSAAYFCASSPTGSYEQYFGPGTRLTVT.

This rearrangement joins TRBV9 to TRBJ1-1, with D uncertain. The germline CDR1 and CDR2 sequences are SGDLS and YYNGEE. This CDR3 comprises 17 residues. V was cut by 0 bases and J by 2 bases, with 17 bases left in between. CDR3 loop: CASSVGTARGGNTEAFF. In nucleotides, the CDR3 is TGTGCCAGCAGCGTAGGGACTGCCCGAGGCGGAAACACTGAAGCTTTCTTT. The whole variable domain, filled in from reference TRBV9 and TRBJ1-1, reads DSGVTQTPKHLITATGQRVTLRCSPRSGDLSVYWYQQSLDQGLQFLIQYYNGEERAKGNILERFSAQQFPDLHSELNLSSLELGDSALYFCASSVGTARGGNTEAFFGQGTRLTVV.

The chain uses TRBV5-4 and TRBJ2-1; D remains ambiguous. The ends were cut back, 2 bases at V and 9 bases at J, with 12 bases in the middle. The CDR3 contains 13 residues. Germline V gene lookup returns CDR1 SGHNT and CDR2 YYREEE (reference sequence). The DNA for the CDR3 is TGTGCCAGCAGCTTCCCCGAGAGGTTTGAGCAGTTCTTC. Translation: CASSFPERFEQFF.

This clone has just a few counts. This rearrangement joins TRBV19 to TRBJ1-5; 9 nucleotides agree with TRBD1. Germline values: CDR1 LNHDA, CDR2 SQIVND (reference sequence). V lost 10 bases, J lost 1 base, and 8 bases stayed unmatched. The CDR3 covers 15 residues. Written as DNA, the CDR3 is TGTGCCACCAGGGGGACAGGGATGAGCAATCAGCCCCAGCATTTT. This translates into CATRGTGMSNQPQHF.

This clone was seen more than once but under ten times. The rearrangement links TRBV5-4 to TRBJ1-1; D remains unclear. Germline CDR1 SGHNT, CDR2 YYREEE (reference sequence). Between the trimmed V and J ends, which lost 2 bases and 1 base, there was a span of 6 bases. The length of the CDR3 is 13 residues. Written as DNA, the CDR3 is TGTGCCAGCAGCTTTAGACAGAACACTGAAGCTTTCTTT. Amino acid sequence: CASSFRQNTEAFF.

The chain employs TRBV27 and TRBJ1-1; D is ambiguous. From germline, CDR1 is MNHEY and CDR2 SMNVEV (reference sequence). The CDR3 sequence is 13 residues long. V was trimmed by 4 bases and J by 1 base, leaving 7 bases between them. CDR3 amino acids: CASSYGENTEAFF. DNA for the CDR3: TGTGCCAGCAGTTACGGAGAGAACACTGAAGCTTTCTTT.

The chain is built from TRBV19 and TRBJ2-7; D possibly corresponds to TRBD1 (5 bases). Germline V gene sequence: CDR1 LNHDA, CDR2 SQIVND (reference sequence). Deletions cut 3 bases from V and 2 bases from J, with 8 bases between. CDR3 length equals 13 residues. Written as DNA, the CDR3 is TGTGCCAGTAGTATCAGACAGCCCTACGAGCAGTACTTC. It specifies CASSIRQPYEQYF.

The genes are TRBV18 and TRBJ2-1; 9 nucleotides align to TRBD1. Germline-derived CDR1 and CDR2 are KGHSH and LQKENI. This CDR3 contains 14 residues. V was clipped by 4 bases and J by 6 bases; unmatched bases: 4. CDR3 loop: CASSQGQGINEQFF. DNA for the CDR3: TGTGCCAGCTCACAGGGACAGGGTATCAATGAGCAGTTCTTC.

The chain employs TRBV5-1 and TRBJ2-2; 10 nucleotides align to TRBD1. V gave up 3 bases and J gave up 6 bases; unmatched junction bases: 5. This CDR3 region has 15 residues. Germline lookup yields CDR1 SGHRS and CDR2 YFSETQ. As DNA, the CDR3 is TGCGCCAGCAGCTCGCGACAGGGGGCTTCCGGGGAGCTGTTTTTT. Encoded protein: CASSSRQGASGELFF.

V and J are TRBV5-1 and TRBJ2-2, with TRBD1 identical over 9 bases. Germline CDR1 reads SGHRS; CDR2 reads YFSETQ. The trim removed 4 bases at V and 7 bases at J, leaving 8 bases unmatched. The CDR3 covers 15 residues. This CDR3 is CASSEETGGVGELFF. In DNA, the CDR3 is TGCGCCAGCAGCGAGGAGACAGGGGGGGTCGGGGAGCTGTTTTTT.

V gene TRBV4-2 combines with J gene TRBJ2-7; the D gene is possibly TRBD2 (5 bases). There are 15 residues in the CDR3. Germline assignment: CDR1 LGHNA and CDR2 YNFKEQ. The V and J ends lost 1 base and 0 bases respectively, with 10 bases between them. The CDR3 region has the DNA TGTGCCAGCAGCCAAGGGACGGGGAGCTCCTACGAGCAGTACTTC. This codes for CASSQGTGSSYEQYF.